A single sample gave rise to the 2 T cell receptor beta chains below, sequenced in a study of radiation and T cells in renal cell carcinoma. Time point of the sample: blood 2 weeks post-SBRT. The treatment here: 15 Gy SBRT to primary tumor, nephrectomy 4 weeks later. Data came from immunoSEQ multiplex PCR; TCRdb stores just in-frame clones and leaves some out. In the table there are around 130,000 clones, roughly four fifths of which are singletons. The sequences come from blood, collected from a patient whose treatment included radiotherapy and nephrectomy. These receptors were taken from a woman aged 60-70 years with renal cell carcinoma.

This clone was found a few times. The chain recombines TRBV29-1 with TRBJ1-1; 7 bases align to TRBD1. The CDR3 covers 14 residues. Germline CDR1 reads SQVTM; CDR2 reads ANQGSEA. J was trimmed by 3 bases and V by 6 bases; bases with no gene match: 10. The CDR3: CSVDLQGIDTEAFF. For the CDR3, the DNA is TGCAGCGTGGACCTACAGGGGATTGACACTGAAGCTTTCTTT.

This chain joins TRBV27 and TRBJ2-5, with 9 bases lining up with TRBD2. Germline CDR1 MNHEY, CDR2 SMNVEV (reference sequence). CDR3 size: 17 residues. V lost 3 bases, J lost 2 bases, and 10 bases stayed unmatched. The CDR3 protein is CASSFASGVVGQETQYF. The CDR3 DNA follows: TGTGCCAGCAGTTTTGCTAGCGGGGTGGTGGGGCAAGAGACCCAGTACTTC.